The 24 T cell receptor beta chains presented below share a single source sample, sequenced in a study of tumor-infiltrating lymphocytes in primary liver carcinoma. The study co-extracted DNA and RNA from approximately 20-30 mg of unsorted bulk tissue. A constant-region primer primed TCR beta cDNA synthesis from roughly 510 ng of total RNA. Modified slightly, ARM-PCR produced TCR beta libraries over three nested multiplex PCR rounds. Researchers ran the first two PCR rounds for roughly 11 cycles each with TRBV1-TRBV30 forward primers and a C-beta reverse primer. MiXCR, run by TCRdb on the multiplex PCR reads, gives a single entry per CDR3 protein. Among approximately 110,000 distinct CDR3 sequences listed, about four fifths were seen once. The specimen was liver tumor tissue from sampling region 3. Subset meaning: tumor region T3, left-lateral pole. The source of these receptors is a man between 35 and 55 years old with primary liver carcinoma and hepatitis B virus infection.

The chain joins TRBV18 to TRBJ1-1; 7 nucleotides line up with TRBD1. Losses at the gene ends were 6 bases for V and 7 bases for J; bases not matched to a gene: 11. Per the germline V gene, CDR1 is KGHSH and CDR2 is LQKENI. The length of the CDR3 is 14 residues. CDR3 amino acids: CASSPRGGEVEAFF. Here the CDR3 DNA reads TGTGCCAGCTCCCCCAGGGGGGGCGAGGTTGAAGCTTTCTTT.

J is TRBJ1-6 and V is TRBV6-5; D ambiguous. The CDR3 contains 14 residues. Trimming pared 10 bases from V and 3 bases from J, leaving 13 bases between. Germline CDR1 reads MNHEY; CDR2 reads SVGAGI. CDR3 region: CAITYTVYNSPLHF. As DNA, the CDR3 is TGTGCCATCACTTATACGGTCTATAATTCACCCCTCCACTTT.

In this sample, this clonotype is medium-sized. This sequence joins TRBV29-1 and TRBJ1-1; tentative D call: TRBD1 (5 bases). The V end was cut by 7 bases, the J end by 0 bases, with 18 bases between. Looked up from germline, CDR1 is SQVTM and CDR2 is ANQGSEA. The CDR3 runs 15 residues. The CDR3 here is CSAGAGWGMNTEAFF. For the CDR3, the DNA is TGCAGCGCCGGTGCAGGGTGGGGGATGAACACTGAAGCTTTCTTT. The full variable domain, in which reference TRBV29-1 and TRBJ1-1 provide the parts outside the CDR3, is SAVISQKPSRDICQRGTSLTIQCQVDSQVTMMFWYRQQPGQSLTLIATANQGSEATYESGFVIDKFPISRPNLTFSTLTVSNMSPEDSSIYLCSAGAGWGMNTEAFFGQGTRLTVV.

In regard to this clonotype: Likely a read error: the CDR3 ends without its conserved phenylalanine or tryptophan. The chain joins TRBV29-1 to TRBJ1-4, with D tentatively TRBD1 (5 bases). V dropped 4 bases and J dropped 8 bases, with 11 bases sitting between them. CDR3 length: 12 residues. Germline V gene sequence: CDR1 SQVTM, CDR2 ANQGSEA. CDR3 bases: TGCAGCGTTGGGCGGAAGGGGGAAAAACTGTTTTAT. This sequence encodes CSVGRKGEKLFY.

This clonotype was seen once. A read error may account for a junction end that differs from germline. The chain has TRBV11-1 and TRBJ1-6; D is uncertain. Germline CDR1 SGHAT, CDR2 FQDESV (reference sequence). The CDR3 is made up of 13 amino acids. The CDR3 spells CASIRALVSPLHF. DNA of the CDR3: TGTGCTAGCATCCGGGCACTGGTTTCACCCCTCCACTTT.

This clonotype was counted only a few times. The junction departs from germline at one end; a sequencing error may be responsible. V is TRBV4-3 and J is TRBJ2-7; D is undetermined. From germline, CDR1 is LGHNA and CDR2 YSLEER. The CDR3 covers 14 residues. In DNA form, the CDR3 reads TGCGCCAGCAGCCCCAAGAACAGCACCTACGAACAGTACTTC. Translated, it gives CASSPKNSTYEQYF.

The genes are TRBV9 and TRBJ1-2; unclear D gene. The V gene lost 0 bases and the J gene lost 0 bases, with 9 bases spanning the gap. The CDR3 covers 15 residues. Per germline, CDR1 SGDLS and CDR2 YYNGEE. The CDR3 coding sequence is TGTGCCAGCAGCGTAGAGACCGGATCTAACTATGGCTACACCTTC. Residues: CASSVETGSNYGYTF.

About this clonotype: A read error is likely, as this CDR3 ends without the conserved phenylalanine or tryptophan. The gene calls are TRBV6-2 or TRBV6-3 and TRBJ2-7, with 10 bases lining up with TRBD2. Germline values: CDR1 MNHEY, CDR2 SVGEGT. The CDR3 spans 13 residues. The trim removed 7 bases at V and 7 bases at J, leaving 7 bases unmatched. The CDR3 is CASKGSGRYEQYL. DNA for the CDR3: TGTGCCAGCAAAGGTAGCGGGAGGTATGAGCAGTACTTA.

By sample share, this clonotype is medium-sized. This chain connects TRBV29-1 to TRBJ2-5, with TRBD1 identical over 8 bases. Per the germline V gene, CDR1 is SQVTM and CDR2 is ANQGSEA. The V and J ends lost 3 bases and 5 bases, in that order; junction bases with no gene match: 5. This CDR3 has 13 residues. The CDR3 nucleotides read TGCAGCGTTGATCCAGGGGGCGCGGAGACCCAGTACTTC. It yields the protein CSVDPGGAETQYF.

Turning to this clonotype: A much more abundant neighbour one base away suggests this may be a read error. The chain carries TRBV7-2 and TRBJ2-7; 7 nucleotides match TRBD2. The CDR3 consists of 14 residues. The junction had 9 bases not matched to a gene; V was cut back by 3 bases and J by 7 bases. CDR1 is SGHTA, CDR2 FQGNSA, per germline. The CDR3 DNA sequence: TGTACCAGCAGCTTGAAGCGGTCGGGGGGAGAGCAGTACTTC. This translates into CTSSLKRSGGEQYF.

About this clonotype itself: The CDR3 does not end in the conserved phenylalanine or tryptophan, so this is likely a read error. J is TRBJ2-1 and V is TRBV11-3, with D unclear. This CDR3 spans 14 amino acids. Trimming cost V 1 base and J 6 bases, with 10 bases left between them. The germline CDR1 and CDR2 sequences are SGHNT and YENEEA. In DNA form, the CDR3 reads TGTGCCAGCAGCTTAGGCGTATCGATCAATGAGCAGTTCTTA. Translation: CASSLGVSINEQFL.

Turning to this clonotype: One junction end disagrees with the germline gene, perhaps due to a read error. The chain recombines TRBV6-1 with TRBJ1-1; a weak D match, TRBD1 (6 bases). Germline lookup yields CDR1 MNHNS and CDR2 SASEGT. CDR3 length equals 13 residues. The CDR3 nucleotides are TGTGGCAGCAGTCCTACAGGGTACACTGAGGCTTTCTTT. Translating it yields CGSSPTGYTEAFF.

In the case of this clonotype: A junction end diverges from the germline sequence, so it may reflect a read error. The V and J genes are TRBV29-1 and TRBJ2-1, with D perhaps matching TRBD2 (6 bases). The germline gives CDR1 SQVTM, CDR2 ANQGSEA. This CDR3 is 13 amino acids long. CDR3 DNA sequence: TGCAGCGGGGGGATTAGCGGCTTCAATGAGCAGTTCTTT. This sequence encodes CSGGISGFNEQFF.

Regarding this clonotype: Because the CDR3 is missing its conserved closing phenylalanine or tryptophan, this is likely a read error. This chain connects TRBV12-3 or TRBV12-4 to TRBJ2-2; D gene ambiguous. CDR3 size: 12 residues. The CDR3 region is CASAYATGELFY. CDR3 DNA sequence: TGTGCCAGCGCCTATGCAACCGGTGAGCTGTTTTAT.

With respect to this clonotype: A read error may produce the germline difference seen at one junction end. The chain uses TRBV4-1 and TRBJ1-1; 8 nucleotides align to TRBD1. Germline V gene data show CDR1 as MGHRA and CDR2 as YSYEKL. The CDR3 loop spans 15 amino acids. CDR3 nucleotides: TGCGCCAGCAGCCTATCAGGGGGCAGAAACACTGAAGCTTCCTTT. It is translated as CASSLSGGRNTEASF.

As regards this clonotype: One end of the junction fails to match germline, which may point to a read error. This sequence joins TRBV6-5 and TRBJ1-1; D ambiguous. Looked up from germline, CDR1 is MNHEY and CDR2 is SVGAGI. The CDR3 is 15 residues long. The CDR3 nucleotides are TGTGCCAGTAGTTACTTGATTGGGAGCGGAGCTGAAGCTTTCTTT. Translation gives CASSYLIGSGAEAFF.

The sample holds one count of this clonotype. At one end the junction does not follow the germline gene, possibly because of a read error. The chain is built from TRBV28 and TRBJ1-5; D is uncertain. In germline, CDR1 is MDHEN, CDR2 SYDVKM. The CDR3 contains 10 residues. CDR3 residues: CASSSKPQLF. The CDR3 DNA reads TGTGCCAGTTCATCAAAGCCCCAGCTTTTC. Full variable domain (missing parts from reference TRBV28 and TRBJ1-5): DVKVTQSSRYLVKRTGEKVFLECVQDMDHENMFWYRQDPGLGLRLIYFSYDVKMKEKGDIPEGYSVSREKKERFSLILESASTNQTSMYLCASSSKPQLFGDGTRLSIL.

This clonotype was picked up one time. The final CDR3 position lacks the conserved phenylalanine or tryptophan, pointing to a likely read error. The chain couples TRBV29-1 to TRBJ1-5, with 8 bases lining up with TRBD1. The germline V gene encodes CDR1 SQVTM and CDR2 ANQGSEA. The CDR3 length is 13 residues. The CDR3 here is CSVGQGIGQPQHL. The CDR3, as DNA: TGCAGCGTTGGACAGGGGATAGGTCAGCCACAGCATTTG.

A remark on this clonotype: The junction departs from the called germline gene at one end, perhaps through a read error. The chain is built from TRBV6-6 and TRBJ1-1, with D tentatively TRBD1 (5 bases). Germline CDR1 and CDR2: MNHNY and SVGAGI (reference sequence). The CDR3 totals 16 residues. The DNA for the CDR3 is TGTACCAGCAGTTACAGGTTCGTCAGCATGAACACTGAAGCTCTCTTT. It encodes CTSSYRFVSMNTEALF.

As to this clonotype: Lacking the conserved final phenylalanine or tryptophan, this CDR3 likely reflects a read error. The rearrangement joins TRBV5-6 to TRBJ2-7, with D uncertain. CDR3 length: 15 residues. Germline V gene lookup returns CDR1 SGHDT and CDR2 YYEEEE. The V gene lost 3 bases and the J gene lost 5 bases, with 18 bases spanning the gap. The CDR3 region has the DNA TGTGCCAGCAGCTCCTGGGGTCTCTCTTCCCACGAGCAGTACATC. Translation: CASSSWGLSSHEQYI.

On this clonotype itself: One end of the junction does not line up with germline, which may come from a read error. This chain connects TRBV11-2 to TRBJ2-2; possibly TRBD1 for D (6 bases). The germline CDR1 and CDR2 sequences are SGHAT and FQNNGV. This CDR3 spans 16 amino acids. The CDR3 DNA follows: TGTGCCAGGAGATTGCAGGGGTTTTCAGGCACCGGGGAACTGTTTTTT. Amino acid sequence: CARRLQGFSGTGELFF.

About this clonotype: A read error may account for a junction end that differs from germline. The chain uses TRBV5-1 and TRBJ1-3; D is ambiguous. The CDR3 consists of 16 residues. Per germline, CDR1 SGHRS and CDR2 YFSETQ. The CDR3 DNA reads TGCGCCAGCAGATTGGACGCGCAGAACCCTGGAAACACCATATATTTT. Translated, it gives CASRLDAQNPGNTIYF.

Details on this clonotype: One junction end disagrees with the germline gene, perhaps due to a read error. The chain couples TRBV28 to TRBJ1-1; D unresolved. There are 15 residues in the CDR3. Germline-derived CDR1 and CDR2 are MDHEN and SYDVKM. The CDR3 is CASSFSLEMNAEAFF. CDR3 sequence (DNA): TGTGCCAGCAGTTTTTCACTGGAGATGAACGCTGAAGCTTTCTTT.

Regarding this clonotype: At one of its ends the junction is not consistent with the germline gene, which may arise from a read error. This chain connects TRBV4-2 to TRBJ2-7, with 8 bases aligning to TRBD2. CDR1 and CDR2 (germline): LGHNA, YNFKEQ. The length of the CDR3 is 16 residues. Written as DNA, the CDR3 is TGTGCCAGCAGCCTGTCCTACGGGAGGGGCACGAGAGAACAGCACTTC. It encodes CASSLSYGRGTREQHF.